This T cell receptor (beta chain) was sequenced for a study of Graves' ophthalmopathy and Graves' hyperthyroidism. The CDR3 totals 14 residues. Trimming removed 6 bases from V and 3 bases from J, with 17 bases in between. Germline V lookup: CDR1 SQVTM, CDR2 ANQGSEA. Researchers turned away patients with other autoimmune diseases, uncontrolled infections, pregnancy or lactation. Transcripts of RNA were the source for amplifying TCR beta CDR3 regions. Scientists carried out first-round RT-PCR using HTBI primers and then a second-round multiplex PCR. TCRdb reanalysed the multiplex PCR reads using MiXCR and keeps one entry per CDR3 protein. The profile shows around 660,000 distinct CDR3 sequences, under 50% of them singletons.

The V call is TRBV29-1, the J call TRBJ1-1, with D tentatively TRBD1 (5 bases). Sequencing was performed on peripheral blood. The sequence derives from an adult man with Graves' ophthalmopathy. The CDR3 region has the DNA TGCAGCGTCAAACCAGGACATTTGGACACTGAAGCTTTCTTT. Translation: CSVKPGHLDTEAFF.